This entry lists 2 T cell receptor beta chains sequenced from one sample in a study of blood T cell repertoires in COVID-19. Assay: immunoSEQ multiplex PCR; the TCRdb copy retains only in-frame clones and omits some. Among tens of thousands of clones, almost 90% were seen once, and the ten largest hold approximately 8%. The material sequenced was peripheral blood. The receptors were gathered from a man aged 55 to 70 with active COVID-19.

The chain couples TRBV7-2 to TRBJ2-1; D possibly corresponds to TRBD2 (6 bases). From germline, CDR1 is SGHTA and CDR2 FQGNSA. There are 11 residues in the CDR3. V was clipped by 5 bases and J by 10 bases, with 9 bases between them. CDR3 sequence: CASSRDWEQFF. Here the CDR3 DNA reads TGTGCCAGCAGCAGGGACTGGGAGCAGTTCTTC.

Here the CDR3 reads CASSLGTSGSDEQYF. In DNA form, the CDR3 reads TGTGCCAGCAGTTTGGGGACTAGCGGGAGTGACGAGCAGTACTTC. The chain recombines TRBV6-5 with TRBJ2-7; 14 nucleotides agree with TRBD2. V trimming: 4 bases; J trimming: 5 bases; junction bases outside the gene matches: 4. This CDR3 comprises 15 residues. Germline values: CDR1 MNHEY, CDR2 SVGAGI.